This T cell receptor (beta chain) was obtained from a study of shared clonotypes between healthy human individuals. Germline CDR1 is SGHTA and CDR2 is FQGTGA. The V and J ends lost 5 bases and 6 bases respectively, with 13 bases between them. The CDR3 length is 13 residues. Sequenced by immunoSEQ multiplex PCR; TCRdb stores in-frame clones only, minus some. The data contain approximately 500,000 clones, 79% of them singletons. Specimen: PBMCs. The receptor comes from a woman in her thirties or forties in good health. Some clones in this sample may be carry-over from other donors' samples. V usage is TRBV7-3 and J usage is TRBJ1-1; unclear D gene. In nucleotides, the CDR3 is TGTGCCAGCAGCCCAAGGGCAGAAGCTGAAGCTTTCTTT. Protein sequence: CASSPRAEAEAFF.